This entry describes one T cell receptor (beta chain). V lost 4 bases and J 0 bases, leaving 11 bases between the germline ends. This CDR3 spans 15 amino acids. Germline V lookup: CDR1 SGHKS, CDR2 YYEKEE (reference sequence). The assay was immunoSEQ multiplex PCR, and TCRdb's table has in-frame clones only and misses some. Of 250,000 to 300,000 clones listed, 80% to 90% are singletons. The entry originates in a study of blood T cell repertoires in COVID-19. Looking at the study overall: Collection of acute and convalescent COVID-19 samples took place in the United States, Italy and Spain.

Material: PBMCs or T cells enriched from blood (not recorded which). The chain couples TRBV5-5 to TRBJ2-1; D remains ambiguous. The origin of this receptor is a woman between 45 and 60 years old who had recovered from COVID-19. CDR3 nucleotides: TGTGCCAGCAGCCTCTCCTCGAGCTCCTACAATGAGCAGTTCTTC. It encodes CASSLSSSSYNEQFF.